Listed below are T cell receptor beta chains from one sample, sequenced in a study of cytomegalovirus exposure and HLA in healthy donors. TCRdb's copy holds only in-frame clones and misses some; the assay was immunoSEQ multiplex PCR. Of 200,000 or so clones listed, roughly 80% were seen once; the top ten hold roughly 5.7%. The sample taken for sequencing was PBMCs. These receptors were collected from a young woman in good health and CMV-seronegative. Both conserved end residues are part of each CDR3. Fields, in order: CDR3 DNA, CDR3 protein, clone size, D gene, J gene, V gene. The D gene is left open where the match is weak. Where a row states a size, it is once, few, many or the class of an expanded clone; other rows omit it.

TGTGCCAGCAGTCCCGGGACAGCCTGGGGAACAGATACGCAGTATTTT CASSPGTAWGTDTQYF - TRBD1 TRBJ2-3 TRBV27
TGTGCCAGCAGCTTTCGTGGGGGGACTGAAGCTTTCTTT CASSFRGGTEAFF - - TRBJ1-1 TRBV11-2
TGCGCCACCCTACCGGGTGGTAACTATGGCTACACCTTC CATLPGGNYGYTF - - TRBJ1-2 TRBV23-1
TGTGCCAGCAGTCCAGAAGGTTCTTTTGGGGAGACCCAGTACTTC CASSPEGSFGETQYF - - TRBJ2-5 TRBV7-9
TGTGCCAGCAGCTTCCCGGTCAAGCTCAACTATGGCTACACCTTC CASSFPVKLNYGYTF - - TRBJ1-2 TRBV11-2
TGTGCCAGCAGCACGGAGGGGGGGTATGGCTACACCTTC CASSTEGGYGYTF few - TRBJ1-2 TRBV6-1
TGTGCCAGCAGCGGGGGGACTAGCGGGAGGTCCGACGAGCAGTACTTC CASSGGTSGRSDEQYF - TRBD2 TRBJ2-7 TRBV7-3
TGTGCCAGCAGCCTTACAGGGGGCGGCTACACCTTC CASSLTGGGYTF few TRBD1 TRBJ1-2 TRBV5-5
TGCAGCGTCCCCGGACTAGCGGGAGACATAAGCACAGATACGCAGTATTTT CSVPGLAGDISTDTQYF - TRBD2 TRBJ2-3 TRBV29-1
TGTGCCAGCAGCTTGTCTCCGACAGATAGCAATCAGCCCCAGCATTTT CASSLSPTDSNQPQHF - - TRBJ1-5 TRBV5-6
TGTGCCAGCAGTTCCCCCTGGGGAGCGGACCAAGAGACCCAGTACTTC CASSSPWGADQETQYF - - TRBJ2-5 TRBV27
TGTGCCAGCAGTTCCAGCCAACTAGGGAAGACCCAGTACTTC CASSSSQLGKTQYF - - TRBJ2-5 TRBV2
TGTGCCAGCAAGGTAACCACAGATACGCAGTATTTT CASKVTTDTQYF - - TRBJ2-3 TRBV6-6